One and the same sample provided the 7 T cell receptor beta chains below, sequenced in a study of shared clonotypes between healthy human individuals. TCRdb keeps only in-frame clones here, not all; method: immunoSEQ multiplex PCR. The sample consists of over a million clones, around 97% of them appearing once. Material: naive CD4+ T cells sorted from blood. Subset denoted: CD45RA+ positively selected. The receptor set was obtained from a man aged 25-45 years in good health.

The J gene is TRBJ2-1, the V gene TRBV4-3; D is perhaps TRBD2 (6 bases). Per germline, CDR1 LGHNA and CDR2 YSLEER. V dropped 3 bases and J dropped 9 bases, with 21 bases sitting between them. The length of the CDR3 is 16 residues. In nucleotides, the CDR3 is TGCGCCAGCAGCCACGAGAATAGTGGGGCCGGGGGTGAGCAGTTCTTC. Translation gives CASSHENSGAGGEQFF.

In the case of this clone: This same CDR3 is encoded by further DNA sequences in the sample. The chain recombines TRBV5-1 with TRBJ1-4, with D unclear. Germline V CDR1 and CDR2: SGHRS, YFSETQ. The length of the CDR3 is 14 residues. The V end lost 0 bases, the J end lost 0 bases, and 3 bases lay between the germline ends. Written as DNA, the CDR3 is TGCGCCAGCAGCTTGGATGCAACTAATGAAAAACTGTTTTTT. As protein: CASSLDATNEKLFF.

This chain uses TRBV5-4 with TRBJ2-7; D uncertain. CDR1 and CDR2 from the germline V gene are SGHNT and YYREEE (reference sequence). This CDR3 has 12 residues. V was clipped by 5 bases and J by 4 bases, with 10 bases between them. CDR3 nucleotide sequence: TGTGCCAGCAGGCATTATTTGTACGAGCAGTACTTC. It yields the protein CASRHYLYEQYF.

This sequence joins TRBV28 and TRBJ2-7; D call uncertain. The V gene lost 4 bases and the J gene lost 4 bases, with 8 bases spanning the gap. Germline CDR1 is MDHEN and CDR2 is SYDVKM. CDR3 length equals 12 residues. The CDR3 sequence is CASSSQPYEQYF. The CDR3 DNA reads TGTGCCAGCAGTTCACAGCCGTACGAGCAGTACTTC.

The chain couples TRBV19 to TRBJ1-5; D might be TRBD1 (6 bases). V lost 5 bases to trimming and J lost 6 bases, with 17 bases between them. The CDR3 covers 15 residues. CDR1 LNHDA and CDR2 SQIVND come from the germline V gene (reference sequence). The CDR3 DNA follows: TGTGCCAGTAGTTCCCACAGGGCATCGGGTCAGCCCCAGCATTTT. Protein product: CASSSHRASGQPQHF.

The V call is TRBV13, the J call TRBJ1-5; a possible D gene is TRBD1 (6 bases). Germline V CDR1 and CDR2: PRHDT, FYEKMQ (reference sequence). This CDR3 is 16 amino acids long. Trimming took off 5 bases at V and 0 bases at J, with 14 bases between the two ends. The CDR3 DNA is TGTGCCAGCAGCCAGGGGCCGGGAGATAGCAATCAGCCCCAGCATTTT. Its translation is CASSQGPGDSNQPQHF.

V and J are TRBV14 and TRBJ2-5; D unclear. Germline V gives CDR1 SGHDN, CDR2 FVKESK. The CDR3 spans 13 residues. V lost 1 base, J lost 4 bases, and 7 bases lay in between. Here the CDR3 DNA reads TGTGCCAGCAGCCAAGCCCGGATAGAGACCCAGTACTTC. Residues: CASSQARIETQYF. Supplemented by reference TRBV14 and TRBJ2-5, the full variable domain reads EAGVTQFPSHSVIEKGQTVTLRCDPISGHDNLYWYRRVMGKEIKFLLHFVKESKQDESGMPNNRFLAERTGGTYSTLKVQPAELEDSGVYFCASSQARIETQYFGPGTRLLVL.